These 17 T cell receptor beta chains originate from one sample sequenced in a study of CD8+ T cells in alopecia areata. Reverse transcribed after extraction, RNA yielded cDNA as the sequencing template. Profiling relied on immunoSEQ multiplex PCR, and the TCRdb table lists in-frame clones only, not all of them. The sample has about 180,000 clones; around 49% are singletons. Treatment reported: oral pan-JAK inhibitor, 5-10 mg twice daily. Sequencing was performed on CD8+ T cells sorted from blood, taken at week 52, from a patient treated with tofacitinib. Receptors were obtained from a human donor with alopecia areata.

J is TRBJ1-2 and V is TRBV7-8, with D hard to call. Germline V gives CDR1 SGHVS, CDR2 FQNEAQ. CDR3 length: 14 amino acids. Trimming shortened V by 1 base and J by 8 bases, and 14 bases separated the two germline ends. In DNA form, the CDR3 reads TGTGCCAGCAGCTTAGGTGGGAATCAGGAGGGCTACACCTTC. This encodes CASSLGGNQEGYTF.

In this sample, this clone turned up a few times. The V gene is TRBV11-2, the J gene TRBJ2-5, with 8 bases lining up with TRBD2. V was pared by 3 bases and J by 5 bases, with 5 bases of the junction left unmatched. The CDR3 extends over 14 amino acids. Per the germline V gene, CDR1 is SGHAT and CDR2 is FQNNGV. The CDR3 DNA is TGTGCCAGCAGCTTCAGCGGGGGCACCGAGACCCAGTACTTC. Its protein product is CASSFSGGTETQYF.

This clone appeared a few times. The chain has TRBV6-6 and TRBJ1-1, with a weak D call TRBD1 (6 bases). The CDR3 has 13 amino acids. V was trimmed by 10 bases and J by 4 bases, leaving 16 bases between them. The germline CDR1 and CDR2 sequences are MNHNY and SVGAGI (reference sequence). The CDR3 spells CATSIKGGTEAFF. CDR3 DNA sequence: TGTGCCACCTCCATAAAGGGGGGCACTGAAGCTTTCTTT.

This chain joins TRBV7-9 and TRBJ2-7; perhaps TRBD1 as D (6 bases). CDR1 is SEHNR and CDR2 is FQNEAQ in the germline V gene (reference sequence). There are 12 residues in the CDR3. Trimming took 8 bases from V and 7 from J, leaving 15 bases between them. The CDR3, as DNA: TGTGCCAGCTCCGCAGGGGTGGGGGAGCAGTACTTC. Protein: CASSAGVGEQYF.

V usage is TRBV11-2 and J usage is TRBJ2-1, with TRBD1 matching 9 bases. The CDR3 runs 15 residues. Per the germline V gene, CDR1 is SGHAT and CDR2 is FQNNGV. Trimming at V came to 4 bases and at J to 6 bases, leaving 7 bases not matched to a gene. This CDR3 is CASSSSGDRANEQFF. The DNA for the CDR3 is TGTGCCAGCAGCTCTAGTGGGGACAGGGCCAATGAGCAGTTCTTC. Full variable domain (missing parts from reference TRBV11-2 and TRBJ2-1): EAGVAQSPRYKIIEKRQSVAFWCNPISGHATLYWYQQILGQGPKLLIQFQNNGVVDDSQLPKDRFSAERLKGVDSTLKIQPAKLEDSAVYLCASSSSGDRANEQFFGPGTRLTVL.

V gene TRBV10-3 combines with J gene TRBJ2-2, with D possibly matching TRBD1 (6 bases). Looked up from germline, CDR1 is ENHRY and CDR2 is SYGVKD. Deletions cut 6 bases from V and 6 bases from J, with 14 bases between. This CDR3 contains 14 residues. As DNA, the CDR3 is TGTGCCATCAGACAAAAAGGACAGTCCGGGGAGCTGTTTTTT. It encodes CAIRQKGQSGELFF.

The CDR3, as DNA: TGTGCCAGCAGCCCACAGGGATCTGGGGCCAACGTCCTGACTTTC. This gives the protein CASSPQGSGANVLTF. This rearrangement joins TRBV7-9 to TRBJ2-6; a possible D gene is TRBD1 (6 bases). This CDR3 is 15 amino acids long. Germline V CDR1 and CDR2: SEHNR, FQNEAQ (reference sequence). V gave up 5 bases and J gave up 1 base, with 9 bases separating them.

The gene calls are TRBV30 and TRBJ1-3; D is unclear. Trimming shortened V by 0 bases and J by 3 bases, and 6 bases separated the two germline ends. The CDR3 sequence is 13 residues long. CDR1 and CDR2 from the germline V gene are GTSNPN and SVGIG (reference sequence). CDR3 residues: CAWSVGVGNTIYF. DNA for the CDR3: TGTGCCTGGAGTGTCGGGGTTGGAAACACCATATATTTT.

This sequence joins TRBV30 and TRBJ1-2, with D possibly TRBD1 on 6 matching bases. Trimming stripped 5 bases from V and 2 bases from J, with 9 bases between. This CDR3 is built from 12 residues. Germline V gives CDR1 GTSNPN, CDR2 SVGIG (reference sequence). Written as DNA, the CDR3 is TGTGCCTGGGCAACAGGGAACTATGGCTACACCTTC. This translates into CAWATGNYGYTF.

The chain uses TRBV9 and TRBJ1-5, with 8 bases fitting TRBD1. The V gene end was trimmed by 3 bases and the J gene end by 2 bases; junction bases not matched to a gene: 4. The CDR3 totals 15 residues. The V gene's germline CDR1 is SGDLS and CDR2 YYNGEE. The CDR3 nucleotides read TGTGCCAGCAGCGCCTCAGGGGGCCGCAATCAGCCCCAGCATTTT. Amino acid sequence: CASSASGGRNQPQHF.

Concerning this clone: One junction end does not reproduce the germline sequence, and a read error may be involved. For the CDR3, the DNA is TGTGCCAGCAGGTTAGGGTTGAGCTCCTACAATGAGCAGTTCTTC. The encoded protein is CASRLGLSSYNEQFF. The V call is TRBV7-8, the J call TRBJ2-1; D gene uncertain. There are 15 residues in the CDR3. Germline V lookup: CDR1 SGHVS, CDR2 FQNEAQ.

CDR3 nucleotides: TGTGCCAGCAGCACAGGGAGTCGTAACTATGGCTACACCTTC. Protein product: CASSTGSRNYGYTF. The chain couples TRBV25-1 to TRBJ1-2, with D possibly being TRBD1 (6 bases). In germline, CDR1 is MGHDK, CDR2 SYGVNS. V was clipped by 6 bases and J by 1 base, with 12 bases between them. The CDR3 is made up of 14 amino acids.

This clone was seen a few times. CDR3 residues: CASSNPRAQETQYF. For the CDR3, the DNA is TGTGCCAGCAGCAACCCCAGGGCCCAAGAGACCCAGTACTTC. This chain links TRBV7-8 with TRBJ2-5; D possibly corresponds to TRBD1 (5 bases). Germline CDR1 reads SGHVS; CDR2 reads FQNEAQ. Trimming removed 5 bases from V and 1 base from J, with 11 bases in between. This CDR3 is 14 amino acids long.

This clone was counted between two and nine times. The genes are TRBV5-1 and TRBJ1-1; D is unresolved. Germline CDR1 and CDR2: SGHRS and YFSETQ. Trimming took 6 bases from V and 0 from J, leaving 9 bases between them. This CDR3 has 13 residues. Here the CDR3 reads CASTGALNTEAFF. In DNA form, the CDR3 reads TGCGCCAGCACTGGAGCCCTGAACACTGAAGCTTTCTTT.

The chain uses TRBV15 and TRBJ1-5; 7 bases fit TRBD1. Germline CDR1 and CDR2: LNHNV and YYDKDF (reference sequence). This CDR3 contains 15 residues. Trimming cost V 1 base and J 4 bases; bases outside gene matches: 4. CDR3 residues: CATSRASGGNQPQHF. The CDR3 bases are TGTGCCACCAGCAGAGCCTCAGGGGGAAATCAGCCCCAGCATTTT. Drawing the rest from reference TRBV15 and TRBJ1-5, the complete variable domain is DAMVIQNPRYQVTQFGKPVTLSCSQTLNHNVMYWYQQKSSQAPKLLFHYYDKDFNNEADTPDNFQSRRPNTSFCFLDIRSPGLGDTAMYLCATSRASGGNQPQHFGDGTRLSIL.

The genes are TRBV19 and TRBJ1-2, with TRBD1 matching over 9 bases. The germline V gene encodes CDR1 LNHDA and CDR2 SQIVND (reference sequence). This CDR3 contains 12 residues. With V trimmed by 10 bases and J by 8 bases, 8 bases remained unmatched. As DNA, the CDR3 is TGTGCCACCGGTGACAGGGGGATCGGCTACACCTTC. It yields the protein CATGDRGIGYTF. Full variable domain (outside the CDR3, taken from reference TRBV19 and TRBJ1-2): DGGITQSPKYLFRKEGQNVTLSCEQNLNHDAMYWYRQDPGQGLRLIYYSQIVNDFQKGDIAEGYSVSREKKESFPLTVTSAQKNPTAFYLCATGDRGIGYTFGSGTRLTVV.

The CDR3 reads CASRAGLPRELFF. CDR3 DNA: TGTGCCAGCAGGGCCGGACTGCCCCGGGAGCTGTTTTTT. The J gene is TRBJ2-2, the V gene TRBV2, with D maybe TRBD2 (5 bases). Trimming stripped 6 bases from V and 9 bases from J, with 14 bases between. Germline values: CDR1 SNHLY, CDR2 FYNNEI. The CDR3 has 13 residues.